One sample yielded the 21 T cell receptor beta chains listed below, sequenced in a study of read filtering for tumor transcriptome and immune sequencing. From approximately 430 ng of RNA, a library with molecular barcoded alpha/delta and beta/gamma adaptors was made. TCRdb recomputed calls from the reads with MiXCR, one row per CDR3 protein. The sample shows 130,000 or so distinct CDR3 sequences, 13% of them seen only once. The sample consisted of a population of CD138-negative cells sorted from bone marrow. The receptors were sampled from a donor at least 40 years old with multiple myeloma.

This clonotype was recorded a few times. This chain uses TRBV2 with TRBJ2-1; D remains ambiguous. The CDR3 spans 12 residues. Trimming left V 7 bases short and J 2 bases short, with 6 bases between. CDR1 and CDR2 from the germline V gene are SNHLY and FYNNEI. CDR3 in amino acids: CASTDPYNEQFF. The DNA for the CDR3 is TGTGCCAGCACTGATCCCTACAATGAGCAGTTCTTC.

This clonotype was seen repeatedly, ten times or more. This rearrangement joins TRBV11-2 to TRBJ2-3, with TRBD2 matching over 11 bases. V was clipped by 4 bases and J by 4 bases; unmatched bases: 7. The CDR3 has 16 amino acids. CDR1 is SGHAT and CDR2 is FQNNGV in the germline V gene. The CDR3 nucleotides are TGTGCCAGCAGCTCCCCTAGTAGCGGGAGGGCAGATACGCAGTATTTT. It encodes CASSSPSSGRADTQYF.

The sample holds many counts of this clonotype. The chain recombines TRBV12-3 or TRBV12-4 with TRBJ2-1; a possible D gene is TRBD2 (6 bases). The CDR3 length is 18 residues. V was pared by 5 bases and J by 0 bases, with 20 bases between. DNA of the CDR3: TGTGCCAGCAGTGTCCTCCGGGACTTCCCTACCTCCTACAATGAGCAGTTCTTC. This codes for CASSVLRDFPTSYNEQFF.

In this sample, this clonotype turned up many times. This sequence joins TRBV5-1 and TRBJ2-3, with TRBD1 matching over 8 bases. The J segment lost 4 bases and the V segment lost 3 bases, leaving 7 bases of the junction unmatched. Germline values: CDR1 SGHRS, CDR2 YFSETQ. CDR3 size: 15 residues. CDR3 sequence: CASSYETGVSDTQYF. Written as DNA, the CDR3 is TGCGCCAGCAGCTACGAGACAGGGGTGTCAGATACGCAGTATTTT.

This clonotype was detected a few times. The gene calls are TRBV5-1 and TRBJ2-3; tentative D call: TRBD2 (6 bases). Trimming cost V 2 bases and J 0 bases, with 13 bases left between them. Germline lookup yields CDR1 SGHRS and CDR2 YFSETQ. This CDR3 has 16 residues. This CDR3 is CASSFSSGLSTDTQYF. CDR3 DNA: TGCGCCAGCAGCTTCTCAAGCGGGCTCAGCACAGATACGCAGTATTTT.

This clonotype was counted at least ten times. This sequence joins TRBV5-6 and TRBJ2-5; possibly TRBD1 or TRBD2 for D (6 bases each). This CDR3 contains 15 residues. Trimming took 6 bases from V and 4 from J, leaving 19 bases between them. CDR1 is SGHDT and CDR2 is YYEEEE in the germline V gene. DNA of the CDR3: TGTGCCAGCACCCCGCGGTCGGGGGCGGGAGAGACCCAGTACTTC. Its translation: CASTPRSGAGETQYF.

The chain employs TRBV5-1 and TRBJ2-7, with TRBD2 matching over 7 bases. J lost 2 bases, V lost 0 bases, and 5 bases had no gene match. Germline CDR1 SGHRS, CDR2 YFSETQ. The CDR3 length is 15 residues. The CDR3 loop reads CASSLGSGPTYEQYF. CDR3 DNA: TGCGCCAGCAGCTTGGGTAGCGGGCCTACCTACGAGCAGTACTTC.

This clonotype showed up many times. The junction differs from germline at one of its ends, possibly a read error. This chain connects TRBV12-3 or TRBV12-4 to TRBJ2-1; D not resolved. There are 13 residues in the CDR3. The CDR3, as DNA: TGTGCCAGCAGTTTACGGCAGCAACGGTATCGGCTCTTC. Amino acid sequence: CASSLRQQRYRLF.

The sample holds many counts of this clonotype. V usage is TRBV7-7 and J usage is TRBJ2-6, with 9 positions matching TRBD1. V dropped 1 base and J dropped 3; count of bases not matched to a gene: 7. Germline CDR1 is SSHAT and CDR2 is FNYEAQ (reference sequence). The CDR3 is 18 residues long. DNA of the CDR3: TGTGCCAGCAGCTTAGGGGGACAGGGTAAAGATGGGGCCAACGTCCTGACTTTC. Residues: CASSLGGQGKDGANVLTF.

Comment on this clonotype: It may be a read error: a sequence one base away is much more abundant. The chain links TRBV3-1 to TRBJ2-5; D might be TRBD1 (6 bases). Trimming removed 4 bases from V and 8 bases from J, with 20 bases in between. This CDR3 is built from 15 residues. Germline CDR1 and CDR2: LGHDT and YNNKEL (reference sequence). CDR3 in DNA: TGTGCCAGCAGCCTCCCACAGGGTCTTCTTGACACCCAGTACTTC. Translating it yields CASSLPQGLLDTQYF.

This clonotype was seen a few times. The gene calls are TRBV7-9 and TRBJ2-3; perhaps TRBD1 as D (6 bases). The CDR3 sequence is 13 residues long. V lost 5 bases and J 7 bases, leaving 13 bases between the germline ends. Germline V gene lookup returns CDR1 SEHNR and CDR2 FQNEAQ (reference sequence). The CDR3 DNA is TGTGCCAGCAGCGCAACACAGGGAAATACGCAGTATTTT. Its translation: CASSATQGNTQYF.

This clonotype was seen at least ten times. The chain couples TRBV20-1 to TRBJ1-1; D is perhaps TRBD1 (5 bases). The CDR3 contains 14 residues. Germline V gene lookup returns CDR1 DFQATT and CDR2 SNEGSKA (reference sequence). Deletions cut 5 bases from V and 5 bases from J, with 18 bases between. CDR3 region: CSARHRPNRTEAFF. The CDR3 bases are TGCAGTGCTCGTCACCGGCCCAACAGGACTGAAGCTTTCTTT.

The table lists this clonotype with many counts. The chain links TRBV29-1 to TRBJ1-1, with D maybe TRBD1 (6 bases). Between the trimmed V and J ends, which lost 7 bases and 2 bases, there was a span of 14 bases. The CDR3 extends over 13 amino acids. The V gene's germline CDR1 is SQVTM and CDR2 ANQGSEA. CDR3 amino acids: CSAEGTLNTEAFF. The CDR3 DNA follows: TGCAGCGCCGAAGGGACATTAAACACTGAAGCTTTCTTT.

This clonotype was recorded at least ten times. The chain joins TRBV5-1 to TRBJ2-1; possibly TRBD1 or TRBD2 for D (5 bases each). The germline CDR1 and CDR2 sequences are SGHRS and YFSETQ. The V end lost 4 bases, the J end lost 5 bases, and 10 bases lay between the germline ends. The CDR3 runs 13 residues. The CDR3 loop is CASSTGTNNEQFF. For the CDR3, the DNA is TGCGCCAGCAGCACCGGGACCAACAATGAGCAGTTCTTC.

Concerning this clonotype: This could be a read error, since a much larger clone is one nucleotide away. V usage is TRBV29-1 and J usage is TRBJ2-7; no clear D gene. V lost 0 bases and J 6 bases, leaving 18 bases between the germline ends. Germline-derived CDR1 and CDR2 are SQVTM and ANQGSEA. The CDR3 consists of 15 residues. CDR3 nucleotides: TGCAGCGTTGAAGATCTTGGAGCCACCCCCTGCGAGCAGTACTTC. It codes for CSVEDLGATPCEQYF.

Ten or more counts support this clonotype. The chain has TRBV7-8 and TRBJ1-1, with unresolved D. The CDR3 is 13 residues long. The germline gives CDR1 SGHVS, CDR2 FQNEAQ. Trimming removed 5 bases at V and 10 bases at J, with 17 bases between. CDR3: CASSHQRRAGAFF. The CDR3 DNA reads TGTGCCAGCAGCCACCAACGGAGAGCGGGAGCTTTCTTT.

In its sample, this clonotype was seen many times. The chain links TRBV29-1 to TRBJ1-5, with D perhaps TRBD1 (5 bases). This CDR3 contains 14 residues. Germline V CDR1 and CDR2: SQVTM, ANQGSEA. Between the trimmed V and J ends, which lost 6 bases and 0 bases, there was a span of 12 bases. The CDR3 DNA is TGCAGCGTCAAGACAGACAATAGCAATCAGCCCCAGCATTTT. This translates into CSVKTDNSNQPQHF.

This clonotype was detected many times. This chain joins TRBV10-3 and TRBJ2-2; D remains unclear. This CDR3 comprises 14 residues. The V and J ends lost 6 bases and 3 bases respectively, with 11 bases between them. The V gene's germline CDR1 is ENHRY and CDR2 SYGVKD. The CDR3 DNA follows: TGTGCCATCAGCCGCTACGGTGACACCGGGGAGCTGTTTTTT. Translating gives CAISRYGDTGELFF.

This clonotype showed up many times. The chain carries TRBV9 and TRBJ2-2; D is possibly TRBD2 (6 bases). The length of the CDR3 is 15 residues. From germline, CDR1 is SGDLS and CDR2 YYNGEE. Trimming removed 2 bases at V and 1 base at J, with 9 bases between. The CDR3 reads CASSVSGLNTGELFF. The DNA for the CDR3 is TGTGCCAGCAGCGTTTCGGGACTGAACACCGGGGAGCTGTTTTTT.

This clonotype came up many times. The chain joins TRBV19 to TRBJ2-1; D possibly corresponds to TRBD1 (6 bases). Germline lookup yields CDR1 LNHDA and CDR2 SQIVND (reference sequence). The CDR3 runs 18 residues. Trimming stripped 0 bases from V and 6 bases from J, with 21 bases between. DNA of the CDR3: TGTGCCAGTAGTATAGACTGGGGGCAGGTGGAAAGCGGCAATGAGCAGTTCTTC. Translated: CASSIDWGQVESGNEQFF.

The sample holds one count of this clonotype. This chain uses TRBV2 with TRBJ2-1; weak D call: TRBD2 (6 bases). Trimming took off 8 bases at V and 12 bases at J, with 20 bases between the two ends. The germline V gene has CDR1 SNHLY and CDR2 FYNNEI. The CDR3 loop spans 13 amino acids. As DNA, the CDR3 is TGTGCCAGCGTCGGAGGGTTGACCATTGGGCAGTTCTTC. It specifies CASVGGLTIGQFF.